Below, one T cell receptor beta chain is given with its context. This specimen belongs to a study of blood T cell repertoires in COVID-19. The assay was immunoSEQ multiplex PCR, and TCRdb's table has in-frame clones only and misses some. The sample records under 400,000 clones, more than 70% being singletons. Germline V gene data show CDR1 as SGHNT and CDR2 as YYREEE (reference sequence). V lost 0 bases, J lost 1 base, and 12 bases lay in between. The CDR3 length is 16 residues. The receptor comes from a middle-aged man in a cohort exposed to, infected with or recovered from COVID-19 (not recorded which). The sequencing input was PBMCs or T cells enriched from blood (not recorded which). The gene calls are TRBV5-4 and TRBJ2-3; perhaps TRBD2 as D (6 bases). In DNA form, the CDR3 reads TGTGCCAGCAGCTTGGATCGGGGGTTAGGCACAGATACGCAGTATTTT. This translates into CASSLDRGLGTDTQYF.